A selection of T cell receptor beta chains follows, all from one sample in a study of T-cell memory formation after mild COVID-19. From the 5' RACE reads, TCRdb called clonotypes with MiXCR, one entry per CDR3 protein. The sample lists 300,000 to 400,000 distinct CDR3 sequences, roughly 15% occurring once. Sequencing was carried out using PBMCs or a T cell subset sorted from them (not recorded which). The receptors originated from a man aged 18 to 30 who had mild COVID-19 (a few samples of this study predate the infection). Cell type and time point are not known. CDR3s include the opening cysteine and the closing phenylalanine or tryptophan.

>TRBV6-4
CASSPQGLAGGSGEQFF
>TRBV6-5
CASSYGTSANTGELFF
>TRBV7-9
CASSFRSVIDEQYF
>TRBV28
CASSFKDSGTDTQYF
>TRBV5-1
CASSSAWAGGTDTQYF
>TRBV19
CASRAGNLNTEAFF
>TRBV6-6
CASKGERGRDEQFF
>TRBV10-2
CASSEPGHKETQYF
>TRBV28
CATTYRDRGSQPQHF
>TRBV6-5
CASGRDQTARFF